Listed below are T cell receptor beta chains from one sample, sequenced in a study of chemoradiotherapy in HPV16-positive cancers. Generated by immunoSEQ multiplex PCR, the TCRdb table keeps only in-frame clones and is missing some. Of 25,000 to 30,000 clones listed, approximately 90% are singletons. The material sequenced was blood, taken from a patient who underwent chemoradiotherapy. The receptor source for this set is a human donor with HPV-associated anogenital cancer. CDR3s include the opening cysteine and the closing phenylalanine or tryptophan. The D gene is left open where the match is weak. A row's size may be missing; if present it is once, few, many or a size class.

CDR3 protein: CASSLVAGLAGGFGQFF
CDR3 DNA: TGCGCCAGCAGCCTGGTGGCAGGACTAGCGGGAGGATTCGGGCAGTTCTTC
J gene: TRBJ2-1
clone size: once
D gene: TRBD2
V gene: TRBV5-1

CDR3 protein: CASSLARTPQGAQETQYF
CDR3 DNA: TGTGCCAGCAGCTTAGCGCGGACACCACAGGGGGCCCAAGAGACCCAGTACTTC
J gene: TRBJ2-5
clone size: .
D gene: TRBD1
V gene: TRBV7-8

CDR3 protein: CASSYGGQLPYEQYF
CDR3 DNA: TGTGCCAGCAGTTACGGGGGACAGTTACCCTACGAGCAGTACTTC
J gene: TRBJ2-7
clone size: .
D gene: TRBD1
V gene: TRBV6-5

CDR3 protein: CASSYGWARTNEKLFF
CDR3 DNA: TGTGCCAGCAGTTACGGTTGGGCCCGAACTAATGAAAAACTGTTTTTT
J gene: TRBJ1-4
clone size: .
D gene: .
V gene: TRBV6-5

CDR3 protein: CASSGAARQGVEKLFF
CDR3 DNA: TGCGCCAGCAGTGGGGCTGCGCGTCAGGGAGTTGAAAAACTGTTTTTT
J gene: TRBJ1-4
clone size: .
D gene: .
V gene: TRBV10-2

CDR3 protein: CASSPIEGLNTEAFF
CDR3 DNA: TGTGCCAGCAGCCCGATTGAGGGTTTGAACACTGAAGCTTTCTTT
J gene: TRBJ1-1
clone size: .
D gene: .
V gene: TRBV7-2

CDR3 protein: CASSEDLYNEQFF
CDR3 DNA: TGTGCCAGCAGTGAGGACTTATACAATGAGCAGTTCTTC
J gene: TRBJ2-1
clone size: .
D gene: .
V gene: TRBV2

CDR3 protein: CSVEVGQGSGYTF
CDR3 DNA: TGCAGCGTTGAAGTGGGACAGGGGTCTGGCTACACCTTC
J gene: TRBJ1-2
clone size: .
D gene: TRBD1
V gene: TRBV29-1

CDR3 protein: CAISAKGDTEAFF
CDR3 DNA: TGTGCCATCAGTGCCAAGGGAGACACTGAAGCTTTCTTT
J gene: TRBJ1-1
clone size: .
D gene: .
V gene: TRBV10-3

CDR3 protein: CASSLSVNTEAFF
CDR3 DNA: TGTGCCAGCAGCCTCAGCGTGAACACTGAAGCTTTCTTT
J gene: TRBJ1-1
clone size: few
D gene: .
V gene: TRBV7-6

CDR3 protein: CASSLDRSGQGGYEQYF
CDR3 DNA: TGTGCCAGCAGCTTAGACCGATCAGGACAGGGCGGATACGAGCAGTACTTC
J gene: TRBJ2-7
clone size: .
D gene: TRBD1
V gene: TRBV7-6

CDR3 protein: CASSLTSGRGPFLEEQYF
CDR3 DNA: TGTGCCAGCAGCTTAACTAGCGGGAGAGGCCCCTTTTTAGAGGAGCAGTACTTC
J gene: TRBJ2-7
clone size: .
D gene: TRBD2
V gene: TRBV7-9

CDR3 protein: CAWSLAYTGAQDIQYF
CDR3 DNA: TGTGCCTGGAGCCTTGCCTATACGGGGGCTCAGGACATTCAGTACTTC
J gene: TRBJ2-4
clone size: .
D gene: .
V gene: TRBV30

CDR3 protein: CASRIVRDTPYNEQFF
CDR3 DNA: TGCGCCAGCAGAATCGTTCGGGACACCCCGTACAATGAGCAGTTCTTC
J gene: TRBJ2-1
clone size: .
D gene: .
V gene: TRBV5-1

CDR3 protein: CASSSTPRAMGEQYF
CDR3 DNA: TGTGCCAGCAGCTCAACCCCCCGTGCTATGGGGGAGCAGTACTTC
J gene: TRBJ2-7
clone size: .
D gene: .
V gene: TRBV11-2

CDR3 protein: CASSEHQGPNQPQHF
CDR3 DNA: TGCGCCAGCAGCGAGCATCAGGGTCCCAATCAGCCCCAGCATTTT
J gene: TRBJ1-5
clone size: .
D gene: .
V gene: TRBV5-1

CDR3 protein: CASSERDRSYNEQFF
CDR3 DNA: TGCGCCAGCAGTGAAAGGGACAGGAGCTACAATGAGCAGTTCTTC
J gene: TRBJ2-1
clone size: .
D gene: TRBD1
V gene: TRBV10-2

CDR3 protein: CASSSEQGRDTEAFF
CDR3 DNA: TGTGCCAGCAGCTCCGAACAGGGGCGAGACACTGAAGCTTTCTTT
J gene: TRBJ1-1
clone size: .
D gene: TRBD1
V gene: TRBV5-4

CDR3 protein: CASSILPGGPNYGYTF
CDR3 DNA: TGTGCCAGCAGTATACTACCAGGGGGACCTAACTATGGCTACACCTTC
J gene: TRBJ1-2
clone size: .
D gene: TRBD1
V gene: TRBV27

CDR3 protein: CASSLQRGGQETQYF
CDR3 DNA: TGTGCCAGCAGCTTACAGCGGGGGGGTCAAGAGACCCAGTACTTC
J gene: TRBJ2-5
clone size: .
D gene: TRBD2
V gene: TRBV7-6

CDR3 protein: CASSDRGQIYTEAFF
CDR3 DNA: TGTGCCAGCAGTGACAGGGGGCAGATCTACACTGAAGCTTTCTTT
J gene: TRBJ1-1
clone size: .
D gene: TRBD1
V gene: TRBV2

CDR3 protein: CASSESGTSGRRRTDTQYF
CDR3 DNA: TGCGCCAGCAGTGAGTCCGGGACTAGCGGGAGGCGCCGCACGGATACGCAGTATTTT
J gene: TRBJ2-3
clone size: .
D gene: TRBD2
V gene: TRBV10-2

CDR3 protein: CATSPSPFGGSPYNEQFF
CDR3 DNA: TGTGCCACCAGCCCATCCCCCTTCGGCGGGAGCCCCTACAATGAGCAGTTCTTC
J gene: TRBJ2-1
clone size: .
D gene: TRBD2
V gene: TRBV15

CDR3 protein: CASSAGLGGYNEQFF
CDR3 DNA: TGTGCCAGCAGCGCGGGCCTTGGTGGCTACAATGAGCAGTTCTTC
J gene: TRBJ2-1
clone size: .
D gene: .
V gene: TRBV9

CDR3 protein: CASSGSTEAFF
CDR3 DNA: TGCGCCAGCAGTGGTTCCACTGAAGCTTTCTTT
J gene: TRBJ1-1
clone size: large
D gene: .
V gene: TRBV10-2

CDR3 protein: CASSRTSGSTDTQYF
CDR3 DNA: TGTGCCAGCAGTCGGACTAGCGGAAGCACAGATACGCAGTATTTT
J gene: TRBJ2-3
clone size: .
D gene: TRBD2
V gene: TRBV6-6

CDR3 protein: CASSSKGQGWEETQYF
CDR3 DNA: TGTGCCAGCAGCTCGAAGGGACAGGGCTGGGAAGAGACCCAGTACTTC
J gene: TRBJ2-5
clone size: .
D gene: TRBD1
V gene: TRBV5-6

CDR3 protein: CATSRDRLRVNSGTQYF
CDR3 DNA: TGTGCCACCAGCAGAGATAGGCTTAGGGTTAATAGTGGGACCCAGTACTTC
J gene: TRBJ2-5
clone size: .
D gene: .
V gene: TRBV15

CDR3 protein: CASSLGDLANTGELFF
CDR3 DNA: TGTGCCAGCAGCTTAGGGGACCTCGCGAACACCGGGGAGCTGTTTTTT
J gene: TRBJ2-2
clone size: .
D gene: .
V gene: TRBV7-9

CDR3 protein: CSVIKGDGYTF
CDR3 DNA: TGCAGCGTTATAAAGGGTGATGGCTACACCTTC
J gene: TRBJ1-2
clone size: .
D gene: .
V gene: TRBV29-1

CDR3 protein: CASSVTGGHYEQYF
CDR3 DNA: TGTGCCAGCAGCGTTACAGGGGGGCACTACGAGCAGTACTTC
J gene: TRBJ2-7
clone size: .
D gene: TRBD1
V gene: TRBV5-4

CDR3 protein: CAISDPGAAEKLFF
CDR3 DNA: TGTGCCATCAGTGACCCGGGGGCAGCTGAAAAACTGTTTTTT
J gene: TRBJ1-4
clone size: once
D gene: .
V gene: TRBV10-3

CDR3 protein: CASSLAEGDQPQHF
CDR3 DNA: TGTGCCAGCAGCTTGGCTGAGGGTGATCAGCCCCAGCATTTT
J gene: TRBJ1-5
clone size: .
D gene: .
V gene: TRBV5-5

CDR3 protein: CASSRDRPSYGYTF
CDR3 DNA: TGTGCCAGCAGCAGGGACCGCCCCTCCTATGGCTACACCTTC
J gene: TRBJ1-2
clone size: once
D gene: .
V gene: TRBV5-8

CDR3 protein: CASREGGSSPYEQYF
CDR3 DNA: TGTGCCAGCAGGGAGGGGGGATCTAGCCCCTACGAGCAGTACTTC
J gene: TRBJ2-7
clone size: .
D gene: .
V gene: TRBV7-2

CDR3 protein: CASSLGGQKRAYEQYF
CDR3 DNA: TGTGCCAGCAGCTTGGGTGGACAGAAGAGGGCCTACGAGCAGTACTTC
J gene: TRBJ2-7
clone size: .
D gene: .
V gene: TRBV5-6

CDR3 protein: CASRLAVNTGELFF
CDR3 DNA: TGTGCCAGCAGGCTAGCAGTGAACACCGGGGAGCTGTTTTTT
J gene: TRBJ2-2
clone size: few
D gene: .
V gene: TRBV2

CDR3 protein: CASSVDRTLSMNTEAFF
CDR3 DNA: TGTGCCAGCAGCGTCGATAGGACACTTTCCATGAACACTGAAGCTTTCTTT
J gene: TRBJ1-1
clone size: .
D gene: .
V gene: TRBV9

CDR3 protein: CASSETERDEQFF
CDR3 DNA: TGTGCCAGCAGTGAAACAGAACGCGATGAGCAGTTCTTC
J gene: TRBJ2-1
clone size: once
D gene: .
V gene: TRBV6-4

CDR3 protein: CASSYTDGYEQYF
CDR3 DNA: TGTGCCAGCAGTTACACGGACGGCTACGAGCAGTACTTC
J gene: TRBJ2-7
clone size: .
D gene: .
V gene: TRBV6-6